This TCR beta chain originates from a study of shared clonotypes between healthy human individuals. CDR1 is MNHNS and CDR2 is SASEGT in the germline V gene. This CDR3 is 15 amino acids long. After removal of 6 bases from V and 2 bases from J, the junction contained 6 bases not matched to a gene. The table came from immunoSEQ multiplex PCR; TCRdb's copy has only in-frame clones and leaves some out. In the table there are some 2,000,000 clones, roughly 95% of which are singletons. Sequencing used naive CD4+ T cells sorted from blood. The subset: CD45RA+ positively selected. The genes are TRBV6-1 and TRBJ1-4; TRBD1 matches at 7 bases. This TCR was sampled from a man aged 18-30 years in good health. In nucleotides, the CDR3 is TGTGCCAGCAGATCCAACAGGGGTACTAATGAAAAACTGTTTTTT. It encodes CASRSNRGTNEKLFF.